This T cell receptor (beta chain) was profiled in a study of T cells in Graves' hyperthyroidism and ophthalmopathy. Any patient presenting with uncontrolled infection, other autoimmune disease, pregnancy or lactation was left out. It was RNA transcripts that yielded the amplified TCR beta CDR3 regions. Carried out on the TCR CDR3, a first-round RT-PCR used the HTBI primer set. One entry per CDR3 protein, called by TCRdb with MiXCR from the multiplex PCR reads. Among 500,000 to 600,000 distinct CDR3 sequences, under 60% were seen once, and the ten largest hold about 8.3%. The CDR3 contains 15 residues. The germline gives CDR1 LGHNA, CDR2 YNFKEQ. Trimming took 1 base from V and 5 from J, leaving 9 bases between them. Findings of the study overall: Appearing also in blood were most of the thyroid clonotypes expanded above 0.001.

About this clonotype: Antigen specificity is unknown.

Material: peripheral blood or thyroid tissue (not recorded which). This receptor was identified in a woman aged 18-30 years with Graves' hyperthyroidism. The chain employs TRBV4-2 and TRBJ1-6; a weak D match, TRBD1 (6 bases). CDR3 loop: CASSQVQGDNSPLHF. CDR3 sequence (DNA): TGTGCCAGCAGCCAAGTACAGGGCGATAATTCACCCCTCCACTTT.